The 2 T cell receptor beta chains below all came from one sample that was sequenced in a study of T cell responses to AZD1222 COVID-19 vaccine. Profiling relied on immunoSEQ multiplex PCR, and the TCRdb table lists in-frame clones only, not all of them. The table shows under 150,000 clones, with over 75% occurring only once. Sample: peripheral blood, taken on day 0 of AZD1222 vaccination. These TCRs come from an adult in good health.

This clone was recorded once. The chain has TRBV30 and TRBJ1-2; D unclear. The V end lost 3 bases, the J end lost 5 bases, and 10 bases lay between the germline ends. Germline V CDR1 and CDR2: GTSNPN, SVGIG (reference sequence). The CDR3 length is 12 residues. This chain's CDR3 is CAWRGSSYGYTF. The CDR3, as DNA: TGTGCCTGGAGAGGGAGCAGTTATGGCTACACCTTC.

The chain recombines TRBV10-1 with TRBJ1-2; D is perhaps TRBD1 (5 bases). The ends were cut back, 9 bases at V and 14 bases at J, with 22 bases in the middle. The length of the CDR3 is 12 residues. CDR1 is WNHNN and CDR2 is SYGVQD in the germline V gene (reference sequence). The CDR3 here is CASSGTSIAETF. The CDR3 nucleotides are TGCGCCAGTTCCGGGACGTCGATTGCAGAAACCTTC.